Listed below are T cell receptor beta chains from one sample, sequenced in a study of OX40 agonist ivuxolimab in advanced cancers. Libraries were prepared by immunoSEQ multiplex PCR; TCRdb keeps only in-frame clonotypes and omits some of them. Seen here are about 70,000 clones, about 91% observed once, and the top ten hold 0.7% to 1%. Sequenced material: CD4+ or CD8+ T cells sorted from blood, taken in a trial of the OX40 agonist ivuxolimab. The receptors here all came from an adult with an advanced solid tumor such as melanoma, head and neck, liver or kidney cancer. Each CDR3 is given with its conserved first and last residue. The order of the fields is D gene, V gene, clone size, J gene, CDR3 length, CDR3 protein, CDR3 DNA. The D gene is left open where the match is weak. Clone size, where shown, is once, few, many, or a class for clones that have expanded.

d_call: TRBD1; v_call: TRBV6-5; clone_size: .; j_call: TRBJ1-5; cdr3_length: 15; cdr3_aa: CASSARTGGRQPQHF; cdr3_nt: TGTGCCAGCAGCGCCCGGACAGGGGGGAGACAGCCCCAGCATTTT
d_call: .; v_call: TRBV2; clone_size: .; j_call: TRBJ1-5; cdr3_length: 14; cdr3_aa: CASSRDSSNQPQHF; cdr3_nt: TGTGCCAGCAGTCGTGACAGTAGCAATCAGCCCCAGCATTTT
d_call: .; v_call: TRBV29-1; clone_size: .; j_call: TRBJ2-5; cdr3_length: 13; cdr3_aa: CSARGGGGETQYF; cdr3_nt: TGCAGCGCCCGGGGAGGGGGAGGAGAGACCCAGTACTTC
d_call: .; v_call: TRBV28; clone_size: .; j_call: TRBJ1-5; cdr3_length: 17; cdr3_aa: CASSFPMTFSRYQPQHF; cdr3_nt: TGTGCCAGCAGTTTTCCGATGACATTTTCTCGGTATCAGCCCCAGCATTTT
d_call: TRBD1; v_call: TRBV4-3; clone_size: .; j_call: TRBJ1-6; cdr3_length: 15; cdr3_aa: CASSQGTGGFSPLHF; cdr3_nt: TGCGCCAGCAGCCAAGGGACAGGGGGCTTCTCACCCCTCCACTTT
d_call: .; v_call: TRBV4-2; clone_size: .; j_call: TRBJ2-7; cdr3_length: 14; cdr3_aa: CASSSKKDSYEQYF; cdr3_nt: TGTGCCAGCAGCTCAAAAAAAGACTCCTACGAGCAGTACTTC
d_call: TRBD1; v_call: TRBV14; clone_size: .; j_call: TRBJ1-2; cdr3_length: 14; cdr3_aa: CASSTQGASYGYTF; cdr3_nt: TGTGCCAGCAGCACCCAGGGGGCGTCTTATGGCTACACCTTC
d_call: TRBD2; v_call: TRBV9; clone_size: once; j_call: TRBJ2-4; cdr3_length: 16; cdr3_aa: CASSELAGGAKNIQYF; cdr3_nt: TGTGCCAGCAGCGAATTAGCGGGGGGAGCCAAAAACATTCAGTACTTC
d_call: TRBD1; v_call: TRBV7-6; clone_size: .; j_call: TRBJ2-7; cdr3_length: 14; cdr3_aa: CASSPWDSNYEQYF; cdr3_nt: TGTGCCAGCAGCCCCTGGGACAGCAACTACGAGCAGTACTTC
d_call: .; v_call: TRBV5-1; clone_size: few; j_call: TRBJ2-3; cdr3_length: 14; cdr3_aa: CASRAQGGTDTQYF; cdr3_nt: TGCGCCAGCAGGGCACAGGGTGGCACAGATACGCAGTATTTT
d_call: .; v_call: TRBV9; clone_size: once; j_call: TRBJ2-7; cdr3_length: 17; cdr3_aa: CASSASGLRGFEHEQYF; cdr3_nt: TGTGCCAGCAGCGCCTCGGGACTCAGAGGATTCGAGCACGAGCAGTACTTC
d_call: .; v_call: TRBV5-1; clone_size: .; j_call: TRBJ2-3; cdr3_length: 14; cdr3_aa: CASSIGDSTDTQYF; cdr3_nt: TGCGCCAGCAGCATCGGGGACTCCACAGATACGCAGTATTTT
d_call: .; v_call: TRBV28; clone_size: .; j_call: TRBJ2-1; cdr3_length: 15; cdr3_aa: CASSLGGRPYNEQFF; cdr3_nt: TGTGCCAGCAGTTTGGGGGGGCGACCCTACAATGAGCAGTTCTTC
d_call: TRBD1; v_call: TRBV11-2; clone_size: .; j_call: TRBJ2-7; cdr3_length: 15; cdr3_aa: CASRLSTTGGGEQYF; cdr3_nt: TGTGCCAGCCGCTTATCCACGACAGGGGGCGGCGAGCAGTACTTC
d_call: TRBD1; v_call: TRBV9; clone_size: .; j_call: TRBJ1-1; cdr3_length: 13; cdr3_aa: CASGDRANTEAFF; cdr3_nt: TGTGCCAGCGGGGACAGGGCGAACACTGAAGCTTTCTTT
d_call: .; v_call: TRBV5-1; clone_size: .; j_call: TRBJ1-1; cdr3_length: 14; cdr3_aa: CASSLGQVGDEAFF; cdr3_nt: TGCGCCAGCAGCTTGGGGCAAGTCGGGGATGAAGCTTTCTTT
d_call: TRBD2; v_call: TRBV2; clone_size: .; j_call: TRBJ2-1; cdr3_length: 12; cdr3_aa: CASSPSGGKQFF; cdr3_nt: TGTGCCAGCAGTCCAAGCGGGGGGAAACAGTTCTTC
d_call: .; v_call: TRBV4-3; clone_size: .; j_call: TRBJ2-7; cdr3_length: 13; cdr3_aa: CASSPPAPYEQYF; cdr3_nt: TGCGCCAGCAGCCCACCTGCGCCCTACGAGCAGTACTTC
d_call: .; v_call: TRBV19; clone_size: .; j_call: TRBJ2-7; cdr3_length: 17; cdr3_aa: CASSIGPRDGDRFEQYF; cdr3_nt: TGTGCCAGTAGTATCGGACCCCGGGACGGTGATAGGTTCGAGCAGTACTTC
d_call: .; v_call: TRBV18; clone_size: .; j_call: TRBJ2-2; cdr3_length: 16; cdr3_aa: CASSPNQGSSTGELFF; cdr3_nt: TGTGCCAGCTCACCTAACCAGGGCTCATCCACCGGGGAGCTGTTTTTT
d_call: .; v_call: TRBV5-1; clone_size: .; j_call: TRBJ1-1; cdr3_length: 16; cdr3_aa: CASSWGPTGLNTEAFF; cdr3_nt: TGCGCCAGCAGCTGGGGTCCGACCGGCTTGAACACTGAAGCTTTCTTT
d_call: TRBD2; v_call: TRBV27; clone_size: once; j_call: TRBJ2-7; cdr3_length: 16; cdr3_aa: CASSLIPSGRAYEQYF; cdr3_nt: TGTGCCAGCAGTTTAATCCCTAGCGGGAGGGCGTACGAGCAGTACTTC
d_call: .; v_call: TRBV6-5; clone_size: .; j_call: TRBJ1-2; cdr3_length: 12; cdr3_aa: CASSPYRVGYTF; cdr3_nt: TGTGCCAGCAGTCCGTACAGGGTTGGCTACACCTTC
d_call: .; v_call: TRBV7-2; clone_size: .; j_call: TRBJ1-5; cdr3_length: 13; cdr3_aa: CASSLRLDQPQHF; cdr3_nt: TGTGCCAGCAGCTTAAGGTTAGATCAGCCCCAGCATTTT
d_call: TRBD1; v_call: TRBV9; clone_size: .; j_call: TRBJ1-1; cdr3_length: 14; cdr3_aa: CASSRDSMNTEAFF; cdr3_nt: TGTGCCAGCAGCCGGGACAGCATGAACACTGAAGCTTTCTTT
d_call: .; v_call: TRBV5-1; clone_size: few; j_call: TRBJ2-3; cdr3_length: 16; cdr3_aa: CASSSERGMGTDTQYF; cdr3_nt: TGCGCCAGCAGCTCCGAGAGAGGCATGGGGACAGATACGCAGTATTTT
d_call: .; v_call: TRBV18; clone_size: .; j_call: TRBJ2-7; cdr3_length: 15; cdr3_aa: CASSPLGQYSYEQYF; cdr3_nt: TGTGCCAGCTCACCACTAGGGCAGTACTCCTACGAGCAGTACTTC
d_call: .; v_call: TRBV2; clone_size: .; j_call: TRBJ1-1; cdr3_length: 13; cdr3_aa: CASSVSGYTEAFF; cdr3_nt: TGTGCCAGCAGTGTGTCGGGCTACACTGAAGCTTTCTTT
d_call: TRBD2; v_call: TRBV18; clone_size: .; j_call: TRBJ2-1; cdr3_length: 20; cdr3_aa: CASSLNSGTSGGASYNEQFF; cdr3_nt: TGTGCCAGCTCACTAAACTCCGGGACTAGCGGGGGGGCCTCCTACAATGAGCAGTTCTTC
d_call: .; v_call: TRBV10-3; clone_size: .; j_call: TRBJ1-5; cdr3_length: 12; cdr3_aa: CASNDGEEAQHF; cdr3_nt: TGTGCCAGCAACGACGGGGAGGAGGCCCAGCATTTT
d_call: TRBD1; v_call: TRBV27; clone_size: .; j_call: TRBJ2-6; cdr3_length: 18; cdr3_aa: CASSLNARGPSGANVLTF; cdr3_nt: TGTGCCAGCAGTTTAAACGCCAGGGGGCCTTCTGGGGCCAACGTCCTGACTTTC
d_call: .; v_call: TRBV6-5; clone_size: once; j_call: TRBJ2-1; cdr3_length: 12; cdr3_aa: CASSYGYGEQFF; cdr3_nt: TGTGCCAGCAGTTACGGGTATGGTGAGCAGTTCTTC
d_call: .; v_call: TRBV6-5; clone_size: few; j_call: TRBJ2-7; cdr3_length: 16; cdr3_aa: CASSWRAGASSYEQYF; cdr3_nt: TGTGCCAGCAGTTGGAGGGCTGGCGCGAGCTCCTACGAGCAGTACTTC
d_call: TRBD2; v_call: TRBV5-4; clone_size: few; j_call: TRBJ2-7; cdr3_length: 16; cdr3_aa: CASSLGGASGDYEQYF; cdr3_nt: TGTGCCAGCAGCTTAGGCGGAGCTAGCGGAGACTACGAGCAGTACTTC
d_call: TRBD1; v_call: TRBV5-7; clone_size: .; j_call: TRBJ2-3; cdr3_length: 14; cdr3_aa: CASNHGQGPDTQYF; cdr3_nt: TGTGCCAGCAACCACGGACAGGGCCCAGATACGCAGTATTTT
d_call: .; v_call: TRBV11-3; clone_size: .; j_call: TRBJ1-1; cdr3_length: 13; cdr3_aa: CASSLVAGTEAFF; cdr3_nt: TGTGCCAGCAGCTTAGTTGCCGGGACAGAAGCTTTCTTT
d_call: .; v_call: TRBV28; clone_size: .; j_call: TRBJ2-7; cdr3_length: 14; cdr3_aa: CASLVPGEVYEQYF; cdr3_nt: TGTGCCAGCCTCGTCCCCGGAGAGGTCTACGAGCAGTACTTC
d_call: .; v_call: TRBV6-5; clone_size: .; j_call: TRBJ1-1; cdr3_length: 12; cdr3_aa: CASSTPLTEAFF; cdr3_nt: TGTGCCAGCAGCACCCCCCTCACTGAAGCTTTCTTT
d_call: .; v_call: TRBV11-1; clone_size: .; j_call: TRBJ2-3; cdr3_length: 16; cdr3_aa: CASSLVGGNPTDTQYF; cdr3_nt: TGTGCCAGCAGCTTAGTAGGCGGGAACCCCACAGATACGCAGTATTTT
d_call: TRBD1; v_call: TRBV12-5; clone_size: .; j_call: TRBJ1-4; cdr3_length: 16; cdr3_aa: CASGLVRGTGSEKLFF; cdr3_nt: TGTGCTAGTGGTTTGGTACGGGGGACAGGGTCCGAAAAACTGTTTTTT
d_call: TRBD1; v_call: TRBV18; clone_size: .; j_call: TRBJ2-1; cdr3_length: 16; cdr3_aa: CASSPPSGQGLDEQFF; cdr3_nt: TGTGCCAGCTCACCACCATCGGGACAGGGGTTGGATGAGCAGTTCTTC
d_call: TRBD2; v_call: TRBV28; clone_size: .; j_call: TRBJ2-1; cdr3_length: 15; cdr3_aa: CASSSPGTRHNEQFF; cdr3_nt: TGTGCCAGCAGTTCCCCCGGGACTAGACACAATGAGCAGTTCTTC
d_call: TRBD1; v_call: TRBV6-4; clone_size: few; j_call: TRBJ1-2; cdr3_length: 16; cdr3_aa: CASSPTSGTGGFGYTF; cdr3_nt: TGTGCCAGCAGTCCGACATCCGGGACAGGGGGCTTTGGCTACACCTTC
d_call: TRBD2; v_call: TRBV5-4; clone_size: .; j_call: TRBJ2-7; cdr3_length: 15; cdr3_aa: CASSSLAGGLYEQYF; cdr3_nt: TGTGCCAGCAGCTCCCTAGCGGGAGGGCTATACGAGCAGTACTTC
d_call: TRBD2; v_call: TRBV4-1; clone_size: .; j_call: TRBJ2-5; cdr3_length: 15; cdr3_aa: CASSPTGLAPETQYF; cdr3_nt: TGCGCCAGCAGCCCCACGGGACTAGCTCCAGAGACCCAGTACTTC
d_call: .; v_call: TRBV7-2; clone_size: once; j_call: TRBJ2-3; cdr3_length: 13; cdr3_aa: CASSPYPKDTQYF; cdr3_nt: TGTGCCAGCAGCCCCTATCCAAAGGATACGCAGTATTTT
d_call: .; v_call: TRBV28; clone_size: .; j_call: TRBJ2-7; cdr3_length: 13; cdr3_aa: CASSLDGTYEQYF; cdr3_nt: TGTGCCAGCAGTCTGGACGGAACCTACGAGCAGTACTTC
d_call: TRBD1; v_call: TRBV28; clone_size: .; j_call: TRBJ2-7; cdr3_length: 16; cdr3_aa: CASSSQGAGQDYEQYF; cdr3_nt: TGTGCCAGCAGTTCCCAGGGGGCCGGCCAGGACTACGAGCAGTACTTC